The text below deals with one T cell receptor (beta chain). The CDR3 length is 12 residues. Germline assignment: CDR1 SEHNR and CDR2 FQNEAQ (reference sequence). V shed 5 bases and J shed 6 bases, with 7 bases lying between them. The data belong to a study of technical replicates of blood from a few donors. Sequenced by immunoSEQ multiplex PCR; TCRdb stores in-frame clones only, minus some. The sample includes roughly 13,000 clones, less than 90% of them seen just once. The rearrangement joins TRBV7-9 to TRBJ1-4; tentative D call: TRBD1 (5 bases). The sequence was obtained from a human donor in good health. Sequenced sample: PBMCs. CDR3 sequence: CASSRQYEKLFF. Here the CDR3 DNA reads TGTGCCAGCAGCCGACAGTATGAAAAACTGTTTTTT.